This is a list of T cell receptor beta chains from one sample in a study of Graves' ophthalmopathy and Graves' hyperthyroidism. TCRdb itself ran the multiplex PCR reads through MiXCR, one entry per CDR3 protein. This table holds around 1.1 million distinct CDR3 sequences, less than 45% found once. The specimen was peripheral blood or thyroid tissue (not recorded which). These receptors all stem from an adult man with Graves' hyperthyroidism. CDR3s include the opening cysteine and the closing phenylalanine or tryptophan. The order of the fields is J gene, clone size, V gene, D gene, CDR3 protein, CDR3 DNA. D genes are given only for firm matches. Expanded clones are given a class, and other clones once, few, many or no size at all.

TRBJ2-7 | many | TRBV2 | - | CASSVLGSSYEQYF | TGTGCCAGCAGTGTACTCGGGAGCTCCTACGAGCAGTACTTC
TRBJ1-1 | once | TRBV19 | - | CASSIVGGGSNTEAFF | TGTGCCAGTAGTATAGTAGGTGGGGGCTCGAACACTGAAGCTTTCTTT
TRBJ2-2 | - | TRBV28 | - | CASTTAGFANTGELFF | TGTGCCAGCACCACGGCTGGGTTCGCGAACACCGGGGAGCTGTTTTTT
TRBJ2-2 | few | TRBV7-6 | TRBD2 | CASSLNSGENTGELFF | TGTGCCAGCAGCTTGAATAGCGGGGAAAACACCGGGGAGCTGTTTTTT
TRBJ2-3 | - | TRBV20-1 | - | CSAPSAGSDTTDTQYF | TGCAGTGCCCCCTCCGCCGGGAGCGACACCACAGATACGCAGTATTTT
TRBJ1-1 | - | TRBV4-2 | - | CASSQVAEGLNTEAFF | TGTGCCAGCAGCCAAGTGGCAGAGGGATTGAACACTGAAGCTTTCTTT
TRBJ2-5 | - | TRBV7-2 | TRBD1 | CASSTPGQGSGETQYF | TGTGCCAGCAGCACGCCGGGACAGGGGAGCGGGGAGACCCAGTACTTC
TRBJ2-5 | - | TRBV7-9 | - | CASSLVGGRNQEAQYF | TGTGCCAGCAGCTTAGTCGGCGGCAGGAATCAAGAGGCCCAGTACTTC
TRBJ1-2 | many | TRBV12-3/TRBV12-4 | TRBD1 | CASSSGTDPYGYTF | TGTGCCAGCAGTAGCGGGACAGATCCTTATGGCTACACCTTC
TRBJ2-5 | - | TRBV20-1 | TRBD1 | CSARDRTGVGETQYF | TGCAGTGCTAGAGATAGGACAGGGGTAGGGGAGACCCAGTACTTC
TRBJ1-2 | many | TRBV6-5 | TRBD1 | CASSPLGTGVYGYTF | TGTGCCAGCAGTCCGCTAGGGACAGGGGTCTATGGCTACACCTTC
TRBJ2-5 | many | TRBV12-3/TRBV12-4 | - | CASSFGLAQETQYF | TGTGCCAGCAGTTTCGGGCTGGCCCAAGAGACCCAGTACTTC
TRBJ2-5 | - | TRBV5-4 | - | CASSPQRQETQYF | TGTGCCAGCAGCCCCCAGCGCCAAGAGACCCAGTACTTC
TRBJ1-1 | - | TRBV28 | - | CASSFGGQGTEAFF | TGTGCCAGCAGTTTTGGGGGGCAAGGCACTGAAGCTTTCTTT
TRBJ1-1 | few | TRBV7-8 | TRBD1 | CASRSGTGSTEAFF | TGTGCCAGCAGGTCTGGGACAGGGAGCACTGAAGCTTTCTTT
TRBJ1-2 | many | TRBV12-3/TRBV12-4 | - | CASNTGWGPGYTF | TGTGCCAGCAACACAGGGTGGGGTCCTGGCTACACCTTC
TRBJ2-3 | - | TRBV7-8 | - | CASSTGTSDTQYF | TGTGCCAGCAGCACGGGGACTTCAGATACGCAGTATTTT
TRBJ2-2 | many | TRBV2 | TRBD2 | CASSEVGGPTGELFF | TGTGCCAGCAGTGAAGTGGGAGGGCCAACCGGGGAGCTGTTTTTT
TRBJ1-1 | - | TRBV25-1 | - | CASSAQVAGGREAFF | TGTGCCAGCAGTGCTCAGGTTGCCGGGGGGCGGGAAGCTTTCTTT
TRBJ2-2 | few | TRBV19 | - | CASRIQNTGELFF | TGTGCCAGTAGGATACAGAACACCGGGGAGCTGTTTTTT